The present T cell receptor beta chain was sequenced within a study of metastatic and nonmetastatic thyroid tumors. Study at large: Repertoires were compared across blood and tumor or nodule tissue from malignant and benign thyroid patients.

Prior to thyroid surgery, none of the patients had received any treatment. The CDR3 has 15 residues. CDR1 MNHEY and CDR2 SMNVEV come from the germline V gene (reference sequence). Losses at the gene ends were 6 bases for V and 7 bases for J; bases not matched to a gene: 15. Study-wide results and limits: Malignant thyroid tumors reportedly exceeded benign nodules significantly in TCR beta diversity, with the difference appearing in blood and tumor.

In the source study's methods: In papillary thyroid cancer, a distant-metastasis classifier was built using CDR3 differences across clinicopathological groups. TCRdb reanalyzed the PCR reads via MiXCR. In this record, the V and J calls reflect TCRdb's handling and not the investigators' own analysis. The sample consists of about 21,000 clones, roughly 27% of them appearing once. By share, this clone ranks as medium-sized. What it binds is unknown. The source material was tumor tissue. This chain uses TRBV27 with TRBJ2-7; TRBD2 aligns across 7 bases. This receptor was taken from a male donor with papillary thyroid cancer or a benign thyroid nodule (not recorded which). Some clones in this sample may be carry-over from other donors' samples. CDR3 in DNA: TGTGCCAGCAGCCCGATACTAGCGAAACTTTGGGAGCAGTACTTC. This encodes CASSPILAKLWEQYF.